This T cell receptor (beta chain) derives from a study of blood T cells in healthy people across ages. Drawing of peripheral blood yielded about 10 milliliters from each donor. Isolation yielded PBMCs, at least 6.5 million per sample, in every case. Germline CDR1 and CDR2: DFQATT and SNEGSKA (reference sequence). This CDR3 region has 12 residues. Through a sample-barcoded 5' primer and a J-beta primer mix, a second PCR was run for about 7 to 12 cycles. TCRdb independently ran MiXCR on the 5' RACE reads; one entry per CDR3 protein. The data show about 1.4 million distinct CDR3 sequences, with approximately 59% seen just once and 5.5% to 8% held by the top ten.

Input material: blood. The receptor's source is a man aged 18 to 30 in good health. The V call is TRBV20-1, the J call TRBJ2-7; D may be TRBD2 (6 bases). The J call may not be correct, given that the DNA end is closer to TRBJ2-5. The CDR3 coding sequence is TGCAGTGCTCGGAGGGTGAAGGAGACCCAGTACTTC. It codes for CSARRVKETQYF.